A selection of T cell receptor beta chains follows, all from one sample in a study of blood T cell repertoires in COVID-19. Method: immunoSEQ multiplex PCR; TCRdb's copy keeps in-frame clones and lacks some. The table lists 130,000 to 150,000 clones, approximately 80% of them singletons. Sequences were obtained from peripheral blood. The receptors here all came from a man in his sixties with active or convalescent COVID-19. Each CDR3 is given with its conserved first and last residue. D genes are given only for firm matches. Size is stated for part of the rows, as once, few or many counts, or as a class when the clone is expanded.

j_call: TRBJ2-7
d_call: TRBD2
cdr3_length: 16
v_call: TRBV19
clone_size: -
cdr3_aa: CASSLRTSGSPGEQYF
cdr3_nt: TGTGCCAGTAGTCTCAGGACTAGCGGGAGCCCGGGGGAGCAGTACTTC

j_call: TRBJ2-7
d_call: -
cdr3_length: 11
v_call: TRBV7-9
clone_size: -
cdr3_aa: CASSLVEEQYF
cdr3_nt: TGTGCCAGCAGCTTAGTCGAGGAGCAGTACTTC

j_call: TRBJ1-2
d_call: -
cdr3_length: 12
v_call: TRBV11-2
clone_size: once
cdr3_aa: CASSSGGDGYTF
cdr3_nt: TGTGCCAGCAGCTCTGGGGGGGATGGCTACACCTTC

j_call: TRBJ2-1
d_call: -
cdr3_length: 15
v_call: TRBV5-1
clone_size: -
cdr3_aa: CASRADGSSYNEQFF
cdr3_nt: TGCGCCAGCAGGGCGGACGGGAGCTCCTACAATGAGCAGTTCTTC

j_call: TRBJ1-2
d_call: TRBD1
cdr3_length: 13
v_call: TRBV6-6
clone_size: -
cdr3_aa: CASSRTGAHGYTF
cdr3_nt: TGTGCCAGCAGTAGGACAGGGGCCCACGGCTACACCTTC

j_call: TRBJ2-7
d_call: -
cdr3_length: 14
v_call: TRBV28
clone_size: few
cdr3_aa: CASSSPLGGYEQYF
cdr3_nt: TGTGCCAGCAGTTCTCCACTGGGGGGCTACGAGCAGTACTTC

j_call: TRBJ1-2
d_call: -
cdr3_length: 13
v_call: TRBV12-3/TRBV12-4
clone_size: -
cdr3_aa: CASSSRGGTGYTF
cdr3_nt: TGTGCCAGCAGTTCCCGCGGGGGAACGGGCTACACCTTC

j_call: TRBJ1-3
d_call: -
cdr3_length: 19
v_call: TRBV12-2
clone_size: -
cdr3_aa: CASRPSPRPDTNSGNTIYF
cdr3_nt: TGTGCAAGTCGCCCGTCGCCGAGGCCGGATACGAACTCTGGAAACACCATATATTTT

j_call: TRBJ1-6
d_call: TRBD1
cdr3_length: 13
v_call: TRBV7-3
clone_size: -
cdr3_aa: CASGQGAGSPLHF
cdr3_nt: TGTGCCAGCGGACAGGGGGCAGGTTCACCCCTCCACTTT

j_call: TRBJ1-2
d_call: -
cdr3_length: 15
v_call: TRBV6-5
clone_size: -
cdr3_aa: CASSSEAQPNYGYTF
cdr3_nt: TGTGCCAGCAGTTCGGAGGCTCAGCCTAACTATGGCTACACCTTC

j_call: TRBJ1-1
d_call: -
cdr3_length: 11
v_call: TRBV6-5
clone_size: many
cdr3_aa: CASNIYTEAFF
cdr3_nt: TGTGCCAGCAACATTTACACTGAAGCTTTCTTT

j_call: TRBJ2-1
d_call: -
cdr3_length: 15
v_call: TRBV5-5
clone_size: -
cdr3_aa: CASHLGGESYNEQFF
cdr3_nt: TGTGCCAGCCATCTGGGCGGGGAATCCTACAATGAGCAGTTCTTC

j_call: TRBJ2-7
d_call: -
cdr3_length: 15
v_call: TRBV6-5
clone_size: few
cdr3_aa: CASSYPTAGRYEQYF
cdr3_nt: TGTGCCAGCAGTTACCCGACGGCGGGGCGCTACGAGCAGTACTTC

j_call: TRBJ2-5
d_call: TRBD2
cdr3_length: 15
v_call: TRBV9
clone_size: -
cdr3_aa: CASSALAGGWKTQYF
cdr3_nt: TGTGCCAGCAGCGCACTAGCGGGAGGATGGAAGACCCAGTACTTC

j_call: TRBJ1-6
d_call: -
cdr3_length: 15
v_call: TRBV30
clone_size: -
cdr3_aa: CAWTPQRGQITPLHF
cdr3_nt: TGTGCCTGGACCCCCCAGAGAGGACAGATAACACCCCTCCACTTT

j_call: TRBJ1-5
d_call: -
cdr3_length: 14
v_call: TRBV15
clone_size: once
cdr3_aa: CATSIATGNQPQHF
cdr3_nt: TGTGCCACCAGCATTGCGACAGGTAATCAGCCCCAGCATTTT

j_call: TRBJ2-4
d_call: TRBD2
cdr3_length: 15
v_call: TRBV11-2
clone_size: -
cdr3_aa: CASTVGGGPMDIQYF
cdr3_nt: TGTGCCAGCACCGTTGGGGGGGGACCAATGGACATTCAGTACTTC

j_call: TRBJ1-1
d_call: -
cdr3_length: 14
v_call: TRBV4-1
clone_size: -
cdr3_aa: CASSQDMRNTEAFF
cdr3_nt: TGCGCCAGCAGCCAAGATATGCGGAACACTGAAGCTTTCTTT

j_call: TRBJ1-5
d_call: -
cdr3_length: 12
v_call: TRBV28
clone_size: -
cdr3_aa: CASSSNNQPQHF
cdr3_nt: TGTGCCAGCAGTTCTAATAATCAGCCCCAGCATTTT

j_call: TRBJ2-3
d_call: TRBD1
cdr3_length: 12
v_call: TRBV4-1
clone_size: -
cdr3_aa: CASKTGGDTQYF
cdr3_nt: TGCGCCAGCAAGACAGGGGGGGATACGCAGTATTTT

j_call: TRBJ2-1
d_call: TRBD1
cdr3_length: 15
v_call: TRBV7-9
clone_size: -
cdr3_aa: CASRLNNPGGREQFF
cdr3_nt: TGTGCCAGCAGGCTTAATAACCCAGGGGGCCGTGAGCAGTTCTTC

j_call: TRBJ2-1
d_call: TRBD1
cdr3_length: 15
v_call: TRBV18
clone_size: -
cdr3_aa: CASSLATGGRGEQFF
cdr3_nt: TGTGCCAGCTCCCTTGCTACAGGGGGTCGCGGTGAGCAGTTCTTC

j_call: TRBJ2-7
d_call: TRBD2
cdr3_length: 15
v_call: TRBV7-2
clone_size: -
cdr3_aa: CASSPRLAGTYEQYF
cdr3_nt: TGTGCCAGCAGCCCACGACTAGCGGGAACCTACGAGCAGTACTTC

j_call: TRBJ1-1
d_call: TRBD1
cdr3_length: 12
v_call: TRBV29-1
clone_size: -
cdr3_aa: CSVTDRALEAFF
cdr3_nt: TGCAGCGTTACCGACAGGGCCCTTGAAGCTTTCTTT

j_call: TRBJ2-7
d_call: -
cdr3_length: 19
v_call: TRBV21-1
clone_size: -
cdr3_aa: CASSNGGRAGDCRGYEQYF
cdr3_nt: TGTGCCAGCAGCAACGGCGGGAGGGCCGGTGATTGCAGGGGCTACGAGCAGTACTTC

j_call: TRBJ1-5
d_call: -
cdr3_length: 13
v_call: TRBV6-4
clone_size: -
cdr3_aa: CASSDEVGQPQHF
cdr3_nt: TGTGCCAGCAGTGACGAGGTGGGTCAGCCCCAGCATTTT

j_call: TRBJ2-1
d_call: -
cdr3_length: 14
v_call: TRBV14
clone_size: many
cdr3_aa: CASSQENRENEQFF
cdr3_nt: TGTGCCAGCAGCCAAGAAAACAGGGAAAATGAGCAGTTCTTC

j_call: TRBJ2-5
d_call: TRBD1
cdr3_length: 15
v_call: TRBV5-6
clone_size: -
cdr3_aa: CASSLATGQQETQYF
cdr3_nt: TGTGCCAGCAGCTTGGCGACGGGACAGCAAGAGACCCAGTACTTC

j_call: TRBJ1-5
d_call: TRBD1
cdr3_length: 13
v_call: TRBV28
clone_size: -
cdr3_aa: CASRTGDRQPQHF
cdr3_nt: TGTGCCAGCAGAACAGGGGACCGACAGCCCCAGCATTTT

j_call: TRBJ1-1
d_call: -
cdr3_length: 14
v_call: TRBV3-1/TRBV3-2
clone_size: -
cdr3_aa: CASSLTAGDVGAFF
cdr3_nt: TGTGCCAGCAGTCTGACGGCAGGGGATGTAGGCGCTTTCTTT

j_call: TRBJ1-2
d_call: -
cdr3_length: 15
v_call: TRBV27
clone_size: -
cdr3_aa: CASSLFPTVNYGYTF
cdr3_nt: TGTGCCAGCAGTTTATTCCCGACAGTGAACTATGGCTACACCTTC

j_call: TRBJ1-4
d_call: TRBD1
cdr3_length: 11
v_call: TRBV20-1
clone_size: -
cdr3_aa: CSAPTGVKLFF
cdr3_nt: TGCAGTGCTCCCACAGGGGTAAAACTGTTTTTT

j_call: TRBJ1-6
d_call: TRBD1
cdr3_length: 15
v_call: TRBV14
clone_size: -
cdr3_aa: CASSQRTGRNSPLHF
cdr3_nt: TGTGCCAGCAGCCAACGGACAGGGCGTAATTCACCCCTCCACTTT

j_call: TRBJ2-5
d_call: TRBD2
cdr3_length: 16
v_call: TRBV2
clone_size: -
cdr3_aa: CASRLTSGRSQETQYF
cdr3_nt: TGTGCCAGCAGACTCACTAGCGGGAGATCCCAAGAGACCCAGTACTTC

j_call: TRBJ2-7
d_call: -
cdr3_length: 10
v_call: TRBV28
clone_size: -
cdr3_aa: CASSENEQYF
cdr3_nt: TGTGCCAGCAGTGAGAATGAGCAGTACTTC

j_call: TRBJ2-1
d_call: TRBD2
cdr3_length: 15
v_call: TRBV4-2
clone_size: once
cdr3_aa: CASSQEGTSYNEQFF
cdr3_nt: TGTGCCAGCAGCCAAGAGGGGACTAGCTACAATGAGCAGTTCTTC

j_call: TRBJ1-1
d_call: -
cdr3_length: 14
v_call: TRBV2
clone_size: -
cdr3_aa: CASRPGPMNTEAFF
cdr3_nt: TGTGCCAGCAGGCCAGGGCCGATGAACACTGAAGCTTTCTTT

j_call: TRBJ1-4
d_call: TRBD1
cdr3_length: 15
v_call: TRBV5-1
clone_size: -
cdr3_aa: CASSLAPGQGEKLFF
cdr3_nt: TGCGCCAGCAGCTTGGCCCCAGGACAGGGTGAAAAACTGTTTTTT

j_call: TRBJ2-3
d_call: -
cdr3_length: 13
v_call: TRBV27
clone_size: -
cdr3_aa: CASSPFLTDTQYF
cdr3_nt: TGTGCCAGCAGCCCTTTCCTTACAGATACGCAGTATTTT

j_call: TRBJ2-7
d_call: -
cdr3_length: 15
v_call: TRBV20-1
clone_size: -
cdr3_aa: CSASSGVLRGYEQYF
cdr3_nt: TGCAGTGCTAGTTCGGGTGTCCTTAGGGGCTACGAGCAGTACTTC

j_call: TRBJ1-1
d_call: -
cdr3_length: 14
v_call: TRBV3-1/TRBV3-2
clone_size: -
cdr3_aa: CASSQADTFTEAFF
cdr3_nt: TGTGCCAGCAGCCAAGCGGACACCTTCACTGAAGCTTTCTTT

j_call: TRBJ2-1
d_call: TRBD2
cdr3_length: 13
v_call: TRBV19
clone_size: -
cdr3_aa: CASSLAAYNEQFF
cdr3_nt: TGTGCCAGTAGCCTAGCGGCTTACAATGAGCAGTTCTTC

j_call: TRBJ2-7
d_call: -
cdr3_length: 14
v_call: TRBV5-1
clone_size: -
cdr3_aa: CASSTSGSEYEQYF
cdr3_nt: TGCGCCAGCAGCACTTCCGGGTCCGAGTACGAGCAGTACTTC

j_call: TRBJ1-4
d_call: -
cdr3_length: 16
v_call: TRBV5-5
clone_size: -
cdr3_aa: CASTPRGGATNEKLFF
cdr3_nt: TGTGCCAGCACCCCGCGGGGAGGGGCAACTAATGAAAAACTGTTTTTT

j_call: TRBJ2-7
d_call: -
cdr3_length: 13
v_call: TRBV6-1
clone_size: -
cdr3_aa: CASSDQPGYEQYF
cdr3_nt: TGTGCCAGCAGTGACCAACCGGGCTACGAGCAGTACTTC

j_call: TRBJ2-1
d_call: -
cdr3_length: 13
v_call: TRBV28
clone_size: few
cdr3_aa: CASSTPAVDEQFF
cdr3_nt: TGTGCCAGCAGTACCCCAGCGGTAGATGAGCAGTTCTTC

j_call: TRBJ2-7
d_call: TRBD2
cdr3_length: 17
v_call: TRBV10-3
clone_size: few
cdr3_aa: CAISDPNLAGDPYEQYF
cdr3_nt: TGTGCCATCAGTGACCCTAACTTAGCGGGAGATCCCTACGAGCAGTACTTC

j_call: TRBJ2-3
d_call: -
cdr3_length: 18
v_call: TRBV19
clone_size: -
cdr3_aa: CASARRKELAPGTDTQYF
cdr3_nt: TGTGCCAGTGCGCGGCGGAAAGAACTAGCTCCCGGCACGGATACGCAGTATTTT

j_call: TRBJ2-1
d_call: TRBD2
cdr3_length: 16
v_call: TRBV7-3
clone_size: -
cdr3_aa: CASSPLAGGYADEQFF
cdr3_nt: TGTGCCAGCAGCCCATTAGCGGGAGGGTACGCCGATGAGCAGTTCTTC